This T cell receptor beta chain comes out of a study of early stage breast cancer tumors. Overall study context: Average read coverage per sample was roughly 9.7-fold.

Clones were read by immunoSEQ multiplex PCR, and TCRdb kept only the in-frame ones, dropping some. Of tens of thousands of clones detected, around 80% appear once; the ten largest clones hold 3.4%. V dropped 5 bases and J dropped 3 bases, with 8 bases sitting between them. The CDR3 loop spans 12 amino acids. The V gene's germline CDR1 is SQVTM and CDR2 ANQGSEA. Findings and caveats of the study: Blood repertoires resembled normal breast more than tumor. Unsorted bulk genomic DNA sequencing lacked pairing and functional marker data. Compared with adjacent normal breast tissue, tumors showed around 2.7-fold greater T cell density and higher clonality.

On this clone itself: Its antigen is not known.

This receptor was obtained from a person aged 40-50 years with breast cancer. The chain combines TRBV29-1 with TRBJ2-1; no clear D. What was sequenced was blood. The CDR3 spells CSVRAYYNEQFF. The CDR3 region has the DNA TGCAGCGTTCGAGCGTACTACAATGAGCAGTTCTTC.